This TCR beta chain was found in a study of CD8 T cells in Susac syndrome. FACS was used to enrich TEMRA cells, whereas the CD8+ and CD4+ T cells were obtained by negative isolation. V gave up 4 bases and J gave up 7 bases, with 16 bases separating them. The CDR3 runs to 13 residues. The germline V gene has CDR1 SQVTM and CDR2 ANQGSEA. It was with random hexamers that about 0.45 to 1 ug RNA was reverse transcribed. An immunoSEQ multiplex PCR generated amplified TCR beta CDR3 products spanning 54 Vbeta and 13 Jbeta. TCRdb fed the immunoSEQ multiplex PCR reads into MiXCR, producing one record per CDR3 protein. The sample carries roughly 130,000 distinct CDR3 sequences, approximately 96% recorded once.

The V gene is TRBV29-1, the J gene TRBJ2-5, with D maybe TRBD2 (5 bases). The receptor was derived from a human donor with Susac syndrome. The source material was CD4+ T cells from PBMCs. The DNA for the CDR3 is TGCAGCGTTGGCAGCGGAGGTCATGGGACCCAGTACTTC. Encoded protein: CSVGSGGHGTQYF.